The clone carrying this TCR beta chain turned up a few times. Its antigen is unidentified. Trimming removed 5 bases at V and 0 bases at J, with 18 bases between. The CDR3 spans 17 residues. CDR1 is SGHVS, CDR2 FNYEAQ, per germline. The sample is drawn from a study of T cell repertoires in cytomegalovirus infection. Each CDR3 protein gets one entry after TCRdb re-called the reads with MiXCR. Here the sample spans some 940,000 distinct CDR3 sequences, around 31% being singletons. Here the sequenced sample was cultured CD8+ T cells from PBMCs, taken from culture after CMV antigen stimulation. The chain is built from TRBV7-6 and TRBJ2-3; tentative D call: TRBD1 (6 bases). This clonotype originated in a human donor in good health (CMV status not recorded). Some clones in this sample may be carry-over from other donors' samples. In DNA form, the CDR3 reads TGTGCCAGCAGCCCCGTCCGGGAACAGGGAAGCACAGATACGCAGTATTTT. It specifies CASSPVREQGSTDTQYF.